The source of this T cell receptor (beta chain) is a study of shared clonotypes between healthy human individuals. The table came from immunoSEQ multiplex PCR; TCRdb's copy has only in-frame clones and leaves some out. This table has some 2,400,000 clones, roughly 95% appearing once. About this clone itself: Other DNA sequences from this sample encode an identical CDR3 as well.

The V and J ends lost 4 bases and 10 bases respectively, with 14 bases between them. The CDR3 is 14 amino acids. The germline gives CDR1 MNHEY, CDR2 SVGAGI. The chain couples TRBV6-5 to TRBJ1-6, with D perhaps TRBD1 (5 bases). This clonotype originated in a man between 18 and 35 years old in good health. Specimen: naive CD4+ T cells sorted from blood. Subset specified: CD45RA+ positively selected. CDR3 sequence (DNA): TGTGCCAGCAGTTTTGGGCGAGGGGACTCACCCCTCCACTTT. Amino acid sequence: CASSFGRGDSPLHF.